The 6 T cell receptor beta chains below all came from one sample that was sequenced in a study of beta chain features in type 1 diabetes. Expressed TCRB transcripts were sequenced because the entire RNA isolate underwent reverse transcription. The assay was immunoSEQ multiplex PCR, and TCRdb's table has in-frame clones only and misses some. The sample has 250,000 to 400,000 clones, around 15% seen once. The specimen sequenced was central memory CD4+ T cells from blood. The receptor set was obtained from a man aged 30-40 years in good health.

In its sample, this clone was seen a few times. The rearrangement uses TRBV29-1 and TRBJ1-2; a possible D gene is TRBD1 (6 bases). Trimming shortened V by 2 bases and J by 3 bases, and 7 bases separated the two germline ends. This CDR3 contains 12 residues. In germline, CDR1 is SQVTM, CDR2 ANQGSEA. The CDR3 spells CSVERQDYGYTF. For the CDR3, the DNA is TGCAGCGTTGAACGACAGGACTATGGCTACACCTTC.

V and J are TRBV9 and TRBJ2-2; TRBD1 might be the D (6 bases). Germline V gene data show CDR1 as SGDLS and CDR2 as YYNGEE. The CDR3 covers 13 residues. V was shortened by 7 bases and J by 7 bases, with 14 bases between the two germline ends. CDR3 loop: CASGNRVRGELFF. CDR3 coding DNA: TGTGCCAGCGGAAACAGGGTTCGCGGGGAGCTGTTTTTT.

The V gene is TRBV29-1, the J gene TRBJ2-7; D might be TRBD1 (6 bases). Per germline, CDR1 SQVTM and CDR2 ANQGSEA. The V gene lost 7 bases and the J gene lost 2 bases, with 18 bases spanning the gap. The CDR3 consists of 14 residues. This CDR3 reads CSGRGRGFPYEQYV. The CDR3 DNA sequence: TGCAGCGGACGCGGCAGGGGCTTCCCCTACGAGCAGTACGTC.

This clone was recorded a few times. The CDR3 reads CASSLGAAGGYDTQYF. The DNA of the CDR3 is TGTGCCAGCAGCTTAGGGGCGGCGGGGGGGTATGATACGCAGTATTTT. The chain is built from TRBV11-2 and TRBJ2-3; 9 nucleotides match TRBD2. The CDR3 is 16 amino acids. Per germline, CDR1 SGHAT and CDR2 FQNNGV. The V segment lost 1 base and the J segment 6 bases; nucleotides outside the gene matches: 8. The whole variable domain, filled in from reference TRBV11-2 and TRBJ2-3, reads EAGVAQSPRYKIIEKRQSVAFWCNPISGHATLYWYQQILGQGPKLLIQFQNNGVVDDSQLPKDRFSAERLKGVDSTLKIQPAKLEDSAVYLCASSLGAAGGYDTQYFGPGTRLTVL.

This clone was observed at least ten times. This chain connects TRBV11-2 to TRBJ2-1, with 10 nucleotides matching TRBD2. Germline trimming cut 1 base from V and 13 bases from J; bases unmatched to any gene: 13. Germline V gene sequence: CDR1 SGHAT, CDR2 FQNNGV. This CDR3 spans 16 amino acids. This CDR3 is CASSLATSGFRVSQFF. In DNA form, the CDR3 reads TGTGCCAGCAGCTTAGCGACTAGCGGGTTTAGGGTCAGTCAGTTCTTC.

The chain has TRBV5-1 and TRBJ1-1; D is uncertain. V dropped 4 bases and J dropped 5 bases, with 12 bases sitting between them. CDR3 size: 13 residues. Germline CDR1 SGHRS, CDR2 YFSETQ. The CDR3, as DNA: TGCGCCAGCAGCCTACGTCCGGGGACTGAAGCTTTCTTT. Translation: CASSLRPGTEAFF.